The sample holds one count of the clone carrying this T cell receptor beta chain. What it binds is unknown. The data were taken from a study of long-term antiretroviral therapy in people with HIV. The overall study: It was about a decade before the 2015 immediate-ART recommendation that the earliest samples were taken.

Investigators performed immunoSEQ version v3.0 at survey level. Using immunoSEQ multiplex PCR, the repertoire was profiled, and TCRdb retains in-frame clones only, with some absent. The sample includes tens of thousands of clones, roughly 85% of them seen just once. Samples held 1-10 million cryopreserved PBMC before DNA extraction. Study conclusions and caveats: Repertoires with HIV possessed tighter CDR3 length spans than those of controls. Diversity increased after ART yet remained lower than in transplant donor controls.

Germline CDR1 SGHRS, CDR2 YFSETQ. CDR3 size: 14 residues. Trimming took 3 bases from V and 5 from J, leaving 15 bases between them. The sample in question was unsorted PBMCs, obtained at the start of antiretroviral therapy. This TCR was sampled from a man aged 50 to 59 with HIV. This chain uses TRBV5-1 with TRBJ2-7; no reliable D call. The CDR3 region is CASSSERHVHEQYF. Here the CDR3 DNA reads TGCGCCAGCAGCTCCGAGCGACATGTCCACGAGCAGTACTTC.